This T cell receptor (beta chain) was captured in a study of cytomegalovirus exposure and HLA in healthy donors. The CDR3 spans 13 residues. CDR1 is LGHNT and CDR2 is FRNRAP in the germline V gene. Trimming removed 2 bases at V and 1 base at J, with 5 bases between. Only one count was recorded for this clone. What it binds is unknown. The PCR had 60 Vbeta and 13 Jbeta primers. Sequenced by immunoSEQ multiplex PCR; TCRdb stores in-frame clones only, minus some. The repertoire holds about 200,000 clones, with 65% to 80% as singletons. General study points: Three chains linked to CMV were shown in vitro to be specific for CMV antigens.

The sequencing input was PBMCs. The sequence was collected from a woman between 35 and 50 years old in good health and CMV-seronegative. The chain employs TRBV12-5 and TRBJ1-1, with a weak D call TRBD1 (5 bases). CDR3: CASGLTGNTEAFF. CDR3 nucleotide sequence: TGTGCTAGTGGTTTGACAGGGAACACTGAAGCTTTCTTT.